The entry below describes one TCR beta chain. Its antigen remains unknown. The table came from immunoSEQ multiplex PCR; TCRdb's copy has only in-frame clones and leaves some out. This sample has tens of thousands of clones, with about 90% found just once. This entry is derived from a study of CD4 T cells in relation to SARS-CoV-2 and coronaviruses. Whole-study findings and limits: This crossreactivity analysis covered spike protein alone, no other viral proteins. SARS-CoV-2-driven expansion was significantly weaker in crossreactive than monoreactive clones.

The receptor was isolated from an adult with COVID-19. Sequenced: naive CD4+ T cells from PBMCs. The subset: naive CD4+ T cells isolated by negative enrichment.

CDR3 nucleotide sequence: TGCGCCAGCAGCTTCCTACTAGCGGCCTACAATTATGAGCAGTTCTTC. It translates to CASSFLLAAYNYEQFF. The chain is built from TRBV5-1 and TRBJ2-1, with 8 bases lining up with TRBD2. CDR3 size: 16 residues. V dropped 2 bases and J dropped 8; count of bases not matched to a gene: 12. CDR1 SGHRS and CDR2 YFSETQ come from the germline V gene.